This record covers a single T cell receptor beta chain. The sample originates from a study of blood T cell repertoires in COVID-19. CDR1 SQVTM and CDR2 ANQGSEA come from the germline V gene. This CDR3 is built from 14 residues. Germline trimming cut 5 bases from V and 1 base from J; bases unmatched to any gene: 7. In the source study's methods: Amplification of reference gene primers was used by the study to estimate nucleated cell counts. Generated by immunoSEQ multiplex PCR, the TCRdb table keeps only in-frame clones and is missing some. The V and J calls and clone size were taken over from that table, and D and trimming were inferred from the DNA. Counted here are about 250,000 clones, around 85% occurring once; the ten biggest clones make up roughly 0.87%.

The chain uses TRBV29-1 and TRBJ1-1; 7 bases align to TRBD1. The specimen was peripheral blood. This clonotype was obtained from a human donor with COVID-19, enrolled during active disease. The donor label of this sample is uncertain. The CDR3 nucleotides read TGCAGCGTTAGCCCCGGGACAGCGAACACTGAAGCTTTCTTT. Translating gives CSVSPGTANTEAFF.